This T cell receptor (beta chain) was profiled in a study of response to subunit inactivated influenza vaccine. Study-wide results and limits: A suggestion made by the authors is that each seasonal influenza vaccination recruits few new T cells.

V dropped 2 bases and J dropped 1; count of bases not matched to a gene: 5. This CDR3 has 15 amino acids. Germline CDR1 is SGHDT and CDR2 is YYEEEE. This clonotype was seen a few times. Its target is unknown. TCRdb fed the RT-PCR reads into MiXCR, producing one record per CDR3 protein. Found here are a few hundred thousand distinct CDR3 sequences, 20% to 25% of them singletons; the top ten hold about a tenth. This specimen consisted of PBMCs from blood, obtained about 20 months after vaccination. This chain uses TRBV5-6 with TRBJ2-5; 7 bases fit TRBD2. The sequence derives from a man between 50 and 70 years old who received an inactivated influenza vaccine. The CDR3: CASSFMRGSQETQYF. CDR3 in DNA: TGTGCCAGCAGCTTCATGCGGGGGAGCCAAGAGACCCAGTACTTC. Full variable domain (outside the CDR3, taken from reference TRBV5-6 and TRBJ2-5): DAGVTQSPTHLIKTRGQQVTLRCSPKSGHDTVSWYQQALGQGPQFIFQYYEEEERQRGNFPDRFSGHQFPNYSSELNVNALLLGDSALYLCASSFMRGSQETQYFGPGTRLLVL.